This T cell receptor (beta chain) comes out of a study of T cell responses to AZD1222 COVID-19 vaccine. The protocol was immunoSEQ multiplex PCR, while the TCRdb copy is restricted to in-frame clones and leaves out a portion. The sample yields some 95,000 clones, around nine tenths seen once. CDR1 is LNHNV and CDR2 is YYDKDF in the germline V gene (reference sequence). V was clipped by 0 bases and J by 4 bases; unmatched bases: 4. The CDR3 contains 16 residues. Sequenced here: peripheral blood, sampled on day 0 of AZD1222 vaccination. The chain combines TRBV15 with TRBJ2-5; 11 nucleotides agree with TRBD2. This TCR was sampled from an adult in good health. The CDR3 bases are TGTGCCACCAGCAGAGAAGGGACTAGCGGCTTAGAGACCCAGTACTTC. Amino acid sequence: CATSREGTSGLETQYF. The full variable domain, with the rest looked up from reference TRBV15 and TRBJ2-5, is DAMVIQNPRYQVTQFGKPVTLSCSQTLNHNVMYWYQQKSSQAPKLLFHYYDKDFNNEADTPDNFQSRRPNTSFCFLDIRSPGLGDTAMYLCATSREGTSGLETQYFGPGTRLLVL.